This is a list of T cell receptor beta chains from one sample in a study of T cells in Graves' hyperthyroidism and ophthalmopathy. Via MiXCR, TCRdb re-called the multiplex PCR reads, giving one row per CDR3 protein. The sample carries fewer than 350,000 distinct CDR3 sequences, 18% recorded once. The sample consisted of blood. Receptors originate from a woman in her forties or fifties with Graves' hyperthyroidism. The CDR3 runs from the conserved cysteine through the conserved F or W. D genes are given only for firm matches. For some rows the clone size is stated as once, few or many, or as a class when expanded; others skip it.

>TRBJ1-3|NA|NA|TRBV3-1
TGTGCCAGCAGCCTAAGTGATGATGGAAACACCATATATTTT
CASSLSDDGNTIYF
>TRBJ2-3|TRBD1|many|TRBV6-1
TGTGCCAGCAGTCTGGACAGGGGGGGGATTAGCACAGATACGCAGTATTTT
CASSLDRGGISTDTQYF
>TRBJ2-7|TRBD2|NA|TRBV20-1
TGCAGTGCTAGAGGGGGGGGATACGAGCAGTACTTC
CSARGGGYEQYF
>TRBJ2-1|NA|NA|TRBV29-1
TGCAGCGTTGAGGGGCAGGGGCTCGGTGAGCAGTTCTTC
CSVEGQGLGEQFF
>TRBJ2-3|TRBD2|many|TRBV5-1
TGCGCCAGCAGCTTTCCTAGCGGGGGAGCAGATACGCAGTATTTT
CASSFPSGGADTQYF
>TRBJ2-7|NA|few|TRBV7-6
TGTGCCAGCAGCTTGGACCAATACGAGCAGTACTTC
CASSLDQYEQYF
>TRBJ1-1|NA|NA|TRBV19
TGTGCCAGTAGTATCGGTGTCCTGAGCAACACTGAAGCTTTCTTT
CASSIGVLSNTEAFF
>TRBJ1-3|NA|NA|TRBV6-1
TGTGCCAGCAGTGAAGCACCAACATCTGGAAACACCATATATTTT
CASSEAPTSGNTIYF
>TRBJ1-2|TRBD1|NA|TRBV5-5
TGTGCCAGCAGCGTAGACAGGGGGCTTGGCTACACCTTC
CASSVDRGLGYTF
>TRBJ1-1|NA|NA|TRBV7-9
TGTGCCAGCAGCCATGGGAGGCTAAACACTGAAGCTTTCTTT
CASSHGRLNTEAFF
>TRBJ1-2|NA|NA|TRBV28
TGTGCCAACAGACTCCCCCAGGGGTATGGCTACACCTTC
CANRLPQGYGYTF
>TRBJ2-7|NA|many|TRBV5-1
TGCGCCAGCAGCCAGGACACTCTAGCCGCCTACGAGCAGTACTTC
CASSQDTLAAYEQYF
>TRBJ1-1|NA|many|TRBV5-6
TGTGCCAGCAAGACCAACGGTCAAGAGGCTGAAGCTTTCTTT
CASKTNGQEAEAFF
>TRBJ1-3|TRBD1|few|TRBV7-2
TGTGCCAGCAGCTTAACCATGACTCAGGGGGTTGGAAACACCATATATTTT
CASSLTMTQGVGNTIYF
>TRBJ2-5|TRBD2|many|TRBV6-1
TGTGCCAGCAGTTCGGGACTAGCGGGGCCCCTGGAGACCCAGTACTTC
CASSSGLAGPLETQYF
>TRBJ2-3|NA|many|TRBV6-1
TGTGCCAGCCTGGGCGGAGCTAGCACAGATACGCAGTATTTT
CASLGGASTDTQYF
>TRBJ2-1|TRBD2|NA|TRBV6-1
TGTGCCAGCAGTGAAAACACGGGACTAGCTTGGAATGAGCAGTTCTTC
CASSENTGLAWNEQFF
>TRBJ1-1|NA|NA|TRBV29-1
TGCAGCACACACAGGGAACGTAGCACTGAAGCTTTCTTT
CSTHRERSTEAFF
>TRBJ2-1|NA|NA|TRBV6-1
TGTGCCAGCAGTGAAGACCGGCTAGTTCTTGAGCAGTTCTTC
CASSEDRLVLEQFF
>TRBJ2-1|NA|NA|TRBV6-1
TGTGCCAGCAGCCGGTCGTTAAGCTCCTACAATGAGCAGTTCTTC
CASSRSLSSYNEQFF
>TRBJ2-1|TRBD2|NA|TRBV6-2/TRBV6-3
TGTGCCAGCAGTTATTGGCGGGGGATAAACAATGAGCAGTTCTTC
CASSYWRGINNEQFF
>TRBJ2-1|TRBD2|NA|TRBV28
TGTGCCAGCAGTTTGGGTCTAGCGGGATACAATGAGCAGTCCTTC
CASSLGLAGYNEQSF
>TRBJ2-1|TRBD2|NA|TRBV15
TGTGCCACCAAGGCGACTAGCGGGAACAATGAGCAGTTCTTC
CATKATSGNNEQFF
>TRBJ1-5|NA|NA|TRBV12-3/TRBV12-4
TGTGCCAGCAGTTCGGGGATGGTTCAGCCCCAGCATTTT
CASSSGMVQPQHF
>TRBJ2-2|NA|NA|TRBV4-1
TGCGCCAGCAGCCAAGAGTTACAGTCGATTGCCGGGGAGCTGTTTTTT
CASSQELQSIAGELFF
>TRBJ2-2|NA|many|TRBV11-2
TGTGCCAGCAGCCCCCGACTAGCGAACACCGGGGAGCTGTTTTTT
CASSPRLANTGELFF
>TRBJ2-3|TRBD1|NA|TRBV6-5
TGTGCCAGCAGTTACCGAGGGACAGGGAGCACAGATACGCAGTATTTT
CASSYRGTGSTDTQYF
>TRBJ2-1|TRBD1|many|TRBV29-1
TGCAGCGTGACAGGGAATGAGCAGTTCTTC
CSVTGNEQFF
>TRBJ1-1|NA|many|TRBV28
TGTGCCAGCAGTTCGGGGGATAACACTGAAGCTTTCTTT
CASSSGDNTEAFF
>TRBJ2-5|NA|many|TRBV7-8
TGTGCCAGCAGCTTAGCGGGATTCCAAGAGACCCAGTACTTC
CASSLAGFQETQYF
>TRBJ1-1|NA|NA|TRBV6-1
TGTGCCAGCAGCCCTGAAGCGGTCACTGAAGCTTTCTTT
CASSPEAVTEAFF
>TRBJ2-1|NA|many|TRBV6-1
TGTGCCACAGCCCAGAGCTCCTACAATGAGCAGTTCTTC
CATAQSSYNEQFF
>TRBJ2-2|NA|NA|TRBV20-1
TGCAGTGCTAGAGATTTTACCGGGGAGCTGTTTTTT
CSARDFTGELFF
>TRBJ1-2|TRBD1|many|TRBV6-1
TGTGCCAGCAGTTCCCCACCTCGGACAGGAACTAACTATGGCTACACCTTC
CASSSPPRTGTNYGYTF
>TRBJ2-1|NA|NA|TRBV29-1
TGCAGCGTCCGGGAGTACAATGAGCAGTTCTTC
CSVREYNEQFF
>TRBJ1-6|NA|NA|TRBV12-3/TRBV12-4
TGTGCCATCAGTCGGGACCTAAGCTCCTATAATTCACCCCTCCACTTT
CAISRDLSSYNSPLHF
>TRBJ1-5|TRBD1|many|TRBV18
TGTGCCAGCTCTCTGTACAGGGGAGATCAGCCCCAGCATTTT
CASSLYRGDQPQHF
>TRBJ2-3|NA|many|TRBV3-1
TGTGCCAGCAGCCAGAGACCGGGCGGAGATACGCAGTATTTT
CASSQRPGGDTQYF
>TRBJ1-3|TRBD1|NA|TRBV7-2
TGTGCCAGCAGCTTAGACAGGGGGCGCACTGGAAACACCATATATTTT
CASSLDRGRTGNTIYF
>TRBJ1-6|TRBD1|NA|TRBV28
TGTGCCAGCAGCAGGTCCGCGCTGGACAGGCTGAATTCACCCCTCCACTTT
CASSRSALDRLNSPLHF
>TRBJ1-2|TRBD1|NA|TRBV29-1
TGCAGCGTTGTCGATGGGACAGCTTGGGGCTACACCTTC
CSVVDGTAWGYTF
>TRBJ2-1|NA|NA|TRBV6-2/TRBV6-3
TGTGCCAGCACCTCGGTCAGTGAGCAGTTCTTC
CASTSVSEQFF
>TRBJ2-1|NA|few|TRBV7-3
TGTGCCAGCAGCTTAACGGGGGGCTCGAATGAGCAGTTCTTC
CASSLTGGSNEQFF
>TRBJ1-1|NA|many|TRBV7-3
TGTGCCAGCAGCTTAACGGGGGGTGCTGAAGCTTTCTTT
CASSLTGGAEAFF
>TRBJ2-7|TRBD2|many|TRBV5-1
TGCGCCAGCAGCGACAGCGGGGGCTACGAGCAGTACTTC
CASSDSGGYEQYF
>TRBJ1-2|TRBD1|once|TRBV19
TGTGCCAGTAGGGAGCGGGACAGTTCGGCAGAGGGCTACACCTTC
CASRERDSSAEGYTF
>TRBJ2-1|TRBD2|NA|TRBV4-1
TGCGCCAGCAGCATAGGACTAGCGGGTAATGCGAAGCAGTTCTTC
CASSIGLAGNAKQFF
>TRBJ2-5|TRBD1|NA|TRBV6-5
TGTGCCAGCAGTTACTCCCCCGGGACAGGGGAGACCCAGTACTTC
CASSYSPGTGETQYF
>TRBJ1-2|NA|few|TRBV5-1
TGCGCCAGCAGCTCGGACGGGAACTATGGCTACACCTTC
CASSSDGNYGYTF
>TRBJ2-7|TRBD1|NA|TRBV6-1
TGTGCCAGCAGTGCCTCCGGGACAGGGGGGGTCAGCGAGCAGTACTTC
CASSASGTGGVSEQYF
>TRBJ2-3|NA|many|TRBV11-3
TGTGCCAGCAGCACGGGACTGACTAGCACAGATACGCAGTATTTT
CASSTGLTSTDTQYF
>TRBJ2-3|TRBD2|many|TRBV2
TGTGCCAGCAGTGGGACTAGCAAGGCAGATACGCAGTATTTT
CASSGTSKADTQYF
>TRBJ1-6|NA|few|TRBV20-1
TGCAGTGCTAGGTCAACCGGGAGTAATTCACCCCTCCACTTT
CSARSTGSNSPLHF
>TRBJ1-1|NA|few|TRBV10-1
TGCGCCAGCAGTAATTGGGACGATCCTCACGAGGCTTTCTTT
CASSNWDDPHEAFF